This T cell receptor beta chain was recovered during a study of T-cell memory formation after mild COVID-19. Overall study results and limits: Contracting clones from day 15 to 85 had balanced CD4/CD8; later expanders favoured CD4+.

Details on this clonotype: The antigen is undetermined.

Germline CDR1 reads SEHNR; CDR2 reads FQNEAQ (reference sequence). This CDR3 region has 16 residues. V lost 3 bases and J lost 4; bases outside the gene matches: 7. TCRdb analysed the 5' RACE reads with MiXCR anew, one entry per CDR3 protein. The sample records about 150,000 distinct CDR3 sequences, about 28% being singletons. This clonotype was obtained from an adult woman who had mild COVID-19 (a few samples of this study predate the infection). Cell type and time point are not known. Source material: PBMCs or a T cell subset sorted from them (not recorded which). The V and J genes are TRBV7-9 and TRBJ2-5; 11 nucleotides align to TRBD2. The CDR3 DNA reads TGTGCCAGCAGCTTTGCTAGCGGGGGGTTACGAGAGACCCAGTACTTC. Translation gives CASSFASGGLRETQYF.